The entry below gives a single T cell receptor beta chain sequence along with its context. This CDR3 comprises 11 residues. Trimming cost V 6 bases and J 6 bases, with 8 bases left between them. Original methodology: It was from reference gene primer amplification that nucleated cell counts were estimated. Here immunoSEQ multiplex PCR was the method, and the copy in TCRdb shows in-frame clones only, minus some. The DNA gave D and trimming, while V, J and clone size come from that table. The sample holds about 480,000 clones, roughly 89% seen once. The source of the sample is a study of blood T cell repertoires in COVID-19.

The sample taken for sequencing was peripheral blood. This receptor was taken from a woman aged 25 to 39 with acute or convalescent COVID-19. This chain connects TRBV12-3 or TRBV12-4 to TRBJ1-2; possible D gene TRBD1, 6 bases. As DNA, the CDR3 is TGTGCCAGCAGCAACAGGGATGGCTACACCTTC. Translating gives CASSNRDGYTF.